The 29 T cell receptor beta chains below come from one sample, sequenced in a study of T cell repertoires in cytomegalovirus infection (dated by TCRdb to between 2018 and 2021). What this sample's treatment or condition label stands for: in vitro stimulation with specific CMV peptide epitopes to enrich CMV-specific T cells. These receptors are not linked to any known antigen. Instrument used: Illumina HiSeq 1500. TCRdb took the public reads, trimmed them with fastp at Q25, ran MiXCR for clone calling and kept in-frame beta chains. Rows are unified per CDR3 protein, each entry keeping the most common DNA and genes. Across this sample there are about 830,000 distinct CDR3 sequences, with approximately 30% seen only once. The leading ten clones occupy roughly an eighth of the sample. The sample in question was cultured CD8+ T cells from PBMCs, obtained from culture after CMV antigen stimulation. Every receptor here comes from a human donor in good health (CMV status not recorded). Some clones in this sample may be carry-over from other donors' samples.

This chain uses TRBV28 with TRBJ2-1; TRBD1 aligns across 11 bases. V was pared by 6 bases and J by 3 bases, with 13 bases of the junction left unmatched. Germline V gene data show CDR1 as MDHEN and CDR2 as SYDVKM. The CDR3 extends over 18 amino acids. CDR3 in DNA: TGTGCCAGCAGCTGGACAGGGGGCGCCCAGTACTTCTACAATGAGCAGTTCTTC. Translated: CASSWTGGAQYFYNEQFF.

This sequence joins TRBV12-3 or TRBV12-4 and TRBJ1-5, with a possible D match to TRBD1 (5 bases). Trimming stripped 5 bases from V and 7 bases from J, with 12 bases between. This CDR3 is built from 13 residues. The CDR3 DNA follows: TGTGCCAGCAGTCCCGTCTGGGACCAGCCCCAGCATTTT. Protein product: CASSPVWDQPQHF.

In this sample, this clonotype turned up a few times. The rearrangement links TRBV2 to TRBJ2-1; D uncertain. The CDR3 loop spans 15 amino acids. The germline V and J ends were trimmed by 6 bases and 0 bases, with 12 bases remaining between them. Germline CDR1 SNHLY, CDR2 FYNNEI. The CDR3 here is CASRVDSLSYNEQFF. The CDR3 nucleotides read TGTGCCAGCAGGGTAGACTCCCTCTCCTACAATGAGCAGTTCTTC.

This clonotype has more than one count but fewer than ten. The chain joins TRBV29-1 to TRBJ1-2; 7 bases line up with TRBD1. The CDR3 spans 13 residues. Germline trimming cut 8 bases from V and 4 bases from J; bases unmatched to any gene: 10. CDR1 and CDR2 from the germline V gene are SQVTM and ANQGSEA. In DNA, the CDR3 is TGCAGCTTGTCCGGGACAGAGTCCTATGGCTACACCTTC. Translation: CSLSGTESYGYTF.

This chain uses TRBV6-2 or TRBV6-3 with TRBJ2-2, with no clear D. The germline V gene has CDR1 MNHEY and CDR2 SVGEGT. V shed 0 bases and J shed 0 bases, with 5 bases lying between them. The CDR3 consists of 15 residues. In DNA form, the CDR3 reads TGTGCCAGCAGTTACTCACAGACGAACACCGGGGAGCTGTTTTTT. As protein: CASSYSQTNTGELFF.

The chain carries TRBV11-2 and TRBJ2-7; D is possibly TRBD1 (6 bases). V was pared by 5 bases and J by 3 bases, with 14 bases between. Looked up from germline, CDR1 is SGHAT and CDR2 is FQNNGV. The CDR3 runs 14 residues. In nucleotides, the CDR3 is TGTGCCAGCAGCCCCCAGGGGAAAAGCTACGAGCAGTACGTC. Translation: CASSPQGKSYEQYV.

Only a few counts were recorded for this clonotype. CDR3 region: CASSEIAYSGANVLTF. In DNA, the CDR3 is TGTGCCAGCAGTGAAATTGCGTATTCTGGGGCCAACGTCCTGACTTTC. This chain joins TRBV6-1 and TRBJ2-6; the D is unclear. The CDR3 consists of 16 residues. Trimming took off 2 bases at V and 1 base at J, with 9 bases between the two ends. From germline, CDR1 is MNHNS and CDR2 SASEGT.

This sequence joins TRBV19 and TRBJ1-5; 10 bases line up with TRBD1. Germline V gene lookup returns CDR1 LNHDA and CDR2 SQIVND (reference sequence). CDR3 length: 16 amino acids. V lost 6 bases to trimming and J lost 4 bases; unmatched junction nucleotides: 9. Here the CDR3 reads CASSNRGDRGNQPQHF. CDR3 nucleotides: TGTGCCAGTAGCAATAGGGGGGACAGGGGAAATCAGCCCCAGCATTTT.

As for this clonotype: At one of its ends the junction is not consistent with the germline gene, which may arise from a read error. CDR3 sequence: CASSLTNGGAVRADTQYF. Here the CDR3 DNA reads TGTGCCAGCAGCCTAACGAACGGGGGGGCGGTTAGGGCAGATACGCAGTATTTT. The chain is built from TRBV4-1 and TRBJ2-3, with 8 bases matching TRBD2. Germline loops: CDR1 MGHRA, CDR2 YSYEKL. This CDR3 is 18 amino acids long.

V and J are TRBV6-2 or TRBV6-3 and TRBJ2-7; 7 positions agree with TRBD2. V gave up 0 bases and J gave up 1 base; unmatched junction bases: 15. CDR3 length: 19 residues. Germline assignment: CDR1 MNHEY and CDR2 SVGEGT. The CDR3 DNA reads as TGTGCCAGCAGTTACTCTCGTCGGACTAGTAGTGCCCTATCCTACGAGCAGTACGTC. Encoded protein: CASSYSRRTSSALSYEQYV.

The gene calls are TRBV6-1 and TRBJ1-4, with D maybe TRBD1 (6 bases). Trimming stripped 2 bases from V and 0 bases from J, with 13 bases between. The CDR3 is 17 residues long. Germline values: CDR1 MNHNS, CDR2 SASEGT. The CDR3 region has the DNA TGTGCCAGCAGTGAACAGGGGTGGGGGGCAACTAATGAAAAACTGTTTTTT. This encodes CASSEQGWGATNEKLFF.

This chain uses TRBV2 with TRBJ1-6, with D tentatively TRBD1 (5 bases). The ends were cut back, 9 bases at V and 9 bases at J, with 6 bases in the middle. The CDR3 spans 10 residues. Germline V gene sequence: CDR1 SNHLY, CDR2 FYNNEI. The CDR3, as DNA: TGTGCCAGTAGGGGTTCACCCCTCCACTTT. It is translated as CASRGSPLHF.

This clonotype was picked up a small number of times. The genes are TRBV7-9 and TRBJ1-1; no firm D call. Trimming stripped 5 bases from V and 6 bases from J, with 7 bases between. The CDR3 has 11 amino acids. From germline, CDR1 is SEHNR and CDR2 FQNEAQ (reference sequence). The CDR3 bases are TGTGCCAGCAGCCCGCCCGCTGAAGCTTTCTTT. Encoded protein: CASSPPAEAFF.

The rearrangement uses TRBV20-1 and TRBJ2-7; 9 bases agree with TRBD2. J gave up 2 bases and V 5 bases, and 4 bases lay outside the gene matches. The germline gives CDR1 DFQATT, CDR2 SNEGSKA (reference sequence). There are 13 residues in the CDR3. The CDR3 region is CSAPGTSTYEQYV. CDR3 nucleotide sequence: TGCAGTGCTCCCGGGACTAGCACCTACGAGCAGTACGTC.

This clonotype turned up a few times. At one end, the junction sequence differs from germline, possibly due to a read error. The V gene is TRBV7-6, the J gene TRBJ1-5; D call uncertain. The CDR3 runs to 14 residues. Germline V lookup: CDR1 SGHVS, CDR2 FNYEAQ. This chain's CDR3 is CASSPPGSDQPQHF. The CDR3 DNA follows: TGTGCCAGCAGCCCCCCTGGTAGCGATCAGCCCCAGCATTTT.

The genes are TRBV4-1 and TRBJ2-3, with 8 nucleotides matching TRBD2. Germline-derived CDR1 and CDR2 are MGHRA and YSYEKL. The CDR3 loop spans 18 amino acids. V shed 1 base, J shed 4 bases, and the junction held 13 bases outside the gene matches. The CDR3 spells CASSQGRGSAGGADTQYF. The CDR3 region has the DNA TGCGCCAGCAGCCAAGGACGGGGGTCTGCGGGGGGAGCAGATACGCAGTATTTT.

This clonotype was observed a single time. V and J are TRBV10-3 and TRBJ1-2; a weak D match, TRBD1 (6 bases). Germline V gene lookup returns CDR1 ENHRY and CDR2 SYGVKD. V was clipped by 7 bases and J by 9 bases, with 12 bases between them. The CDR3 extends over 11 amino acids. The CDR3 coding sequence is TGTGCCATCACTACCGGACAGAGCTACACCTTC. Amino acid sequence: CAITTGQSYTF.

The chain employs TRBV6-6 and TRBJ1-2; unclear D gene. The CDR3 has 16 amino acids. Germline CDR1 and CDR2: MNHNY and SVGAGI (reference sequence). Trimming left V 0 bases short and J 3 bases short, with 14 bases between. CDR3 in amino acids: CASSYSPHPRDYGYTF. In DNA, the CDR3 is TGTGCCAGCAGTTACTCGCCCCACCCAAGGGACTATGGCTACACCTTC.

This chain links TRBV4-1 with TRBJ2-1; D uncertain. The length of the CDR3 is 16 residues. V lost 2 bases, J lost 3 bases, and 14 bases lay in between. Germline CDR1 MGHRA, CDR2 YSYEKL. The DNA of the CDR3 is TGCGCCAGCAGCCAACCCTCAATAGGAGTCTACAATGAGCAGTTCTTC. This encodes CASSQPSIGVYNEQFF.

The chain links TRBV11-2 to TRBJ1-3, with 7 nucleotides matching TRBD1. This CDR3 contains 18 residues. Germline-derived CDR1 and CDR2 are SGHAT and FQNNGV. Trimming at V came to 2 bases and at J to 0 bases, leaving 10 bases not matched to a gene. This CDR3 reads CASSLWSSGTASGNTIYF. CDR3 bases: TGTGCCAGCAGCTTATGGTCTTCCGGGACAGCCTCTGGAAACACCATATATTTT.

This clonotype was counted only a few times. The genes are TRBV28 and TRBJ2-7; 9 bases align to TRBD1. The ends lost 5 bases at V and 2 bases at J; junction bases unmatched: 7. Germline CDR1 MDHEN, CDR2 SYDVKM. The length of the CDR3 is 15 residues. This chain's CDR3 is CASSAGTGSPYEQYV. The CDR3, as DNA: TGTGCCAGCAGTGCTGGGACAGGGAGCCCCTACGAGCAGTACGTC.

The chain carries TRBV9 and TRBJ2-3, with TRBD1 as a possible D gene (5 bases). Trimming cost V 4 bases and J 4 bases, with 13 bases left between them. Germline V gene sequence: CDR1 SGDLS, CDR2 YYNGEE. The CDR3 spans 14 residues. In DNA form, the CDR3 reads TGTGCCAGCAGCCCCGCGGTGGGGCCAGATACGCAGTATTTT. The encoded protein is CASSPAVGPDTQYF.

This clonotype was observed a handful of times. The CDR3, as DNA: TGTGCCAGTATTCCCAGGGGGCAGGGAACCTACACCTTC. Its protein is CASIPRGQGTYTF. The J gene is TRBJ1-2, the V gene TRBV19; 8 nucleotides align to TRBD1. Germline assignment: CDR1 LNHDA and CDR2 SQIVND (reference sequence). V dropped 7 bases and J dropped 10; count of bases not matched to a gene: 11. The CDR3 has 13 residues.

The J gene is TRBJ2-1, the V gene TRBV27; 9 bases align to TRBD2. This CDR3 has 15 residues. The J segment lost 4 bases and the V segment lost 7 bases, leaving 8 bases of the junction unmatched. The germline V gene has CDR1 MNHEY and CDR2 SMNVEV (reference sequence). CDR3 amino acids: CASNKAGGTYNEQFF. CDR3 DNA: TGTGCCAGCAACAAAGCGGGGGGCACGTACAATGAGCAGTTCTTC.

This clonotype was picked up a small number of times. The chain joins TRBV12-3 or TRBV12-4 to TRBJ2-7; D is uncertain. Trimming shortened V by 5 bases and J by 5 bases, and 10 bases separated the two germline ends. This CDR3 spans 12 amino acids. The CDR3: CASSTNKNEQYF. The CDR3 bases are TGTGCCAGCAGTACCAATAAGAACGAGCAGTACTTC.

This clonotype was recorded a few times. The chain is built from TRBV5-4 and TRBJ1-3; 8 bases align to TRBD1. The germline gives CDR1 SGHNT, CDR2 YYREEE (reference sequence). V lost 3 bases to trimming and J lost 8 bases; unmatched junction nucleotides: 7. This CDR3 region has 14 residues. CDR3 nucleotides: TGTGCCAGCAGCTGGGACAGGTCGGGAGACACCATATATTTT. It translates to CASSWDRSGDTIYF.

This clonotype turned up a few times. The chain couples TRBV3-1 to TRBJ2-3; TRBD2 matches at 16 bases. The CDR3 runs to 19 residues. Trimming cost V 5 bases and J 0 bases; bases outside gene matches: 8. CDR1 and CDR2 (germline): LGHDT, YNNKEL (reference sequence). The CDR3 protein is CASSSFGTSGGESTDTQYF. For the CDR3, the DNA is TGTGCCAGCAGCTCCTTCGGGACTAGCGGGGGGGAAAGCACAGATACGCAGTATTTT.

This clonotype was observed a handful of times. This rearrangement joins TRBV7-9 to TRBJ1-2; TRBD1 aligns across 8 bases. Germline V gives CDR1 SEHNR, CDR2 FQNEAQ (reference sequence). CDR3 length: 15 residues. V lost 1 base, J lost 4 bases, and 5 bases stayed unmatched. CDR3 coding DNA: TGTGCCAGCAGCTTAGGTGTCAGGGGGCCCTATGGCTACACCTTC. Translating it yields CASSLGVRGPYGYTF.

The chain recombines TRBV20-1 with TRBJ2-7; 7 bases map to TRBD1. Losses at the gene ends were 2 bases for V and 2 bases for J; bases not matched to a gene: 3. The germline V gene encodes CDR1 DFQATT and CDR2 SNEGSKA (reference sequence). This CDR3 contains 13 residues. CDR3 DNA sequence: TGCAGTGCTAGAAGGGACAGTACCTACGAGCAGTACGTC. This codes for CSARRDSTYEQYV.